This TCR beta chain is drawn from a study of blood T cell repertoires in COVID-19. In the source study's methods: The authors estimated nucleated cell counts from reference gene primer amplification. Data came from immunoSEQ multiplex PCR; TCRdb stores just in-frame clones and leaves some out. V, J and clone size derive from that table, while D and trimming were established from the DNA sequence. Of under 250,000 clones detected, around 84% appear once; the ten largest clones hold less than 3.5%. The source of this sequence is a woman aged 18-29 years with acute or convalescent COVID-19. What was sequenced was peripheral blood.

CDR3 sequence: CASSLVTSGSVNEQFF. In nucleotides, the CDR3 is TGTGCCAGCAGCTTAGTGACTAGCGGGAGCGTGAATGAGCAGTTCTTC. The rearrangement links TRBV7-6 to TRBJ2-1, with 12 bases aligning to TRBD2. V shed 1 base, J shed 7 bases, and the junction held 5 bases outside the gene matches. Germline CDR1 is SGHVS and CDR2 is FNYEAQ. The CDR3 runs 16 residues.